In its sample, the clone carrying this T cell receptor beta chain was seen a few times. The antigen is not known. Germline V gene data show CDR1 as SNHLY and CDR2 as FYNNEI. V was shortened by 3 bases and J by 13 bases, with 22 bases between the two germline ends. The CDR3 is made up of 15 amino acids. Cells sorted by CD45RO/CCR7/CD25/CD127/CD95/CD27 comprised CD4+ naive, central memory, regulatory and stem cell-like memory cells. The data originate from a study of beta chain features in type 1 diabetes. Findings of the study overall: For Type 1 diabetes patients, all four CD4+ subsets carried TCRB CDR3s that were moderately but significantly shorter.

Of the isolated RNA, all was reverse transcribed, and so the sequenced material was expressed TCRB transcripts. Assay used: immunoSEQ multiplex PCR; TCRdb lists only in-frame clones, some missing. The sample records 600,000 or so clones, approximately 13% being singletons. The material sequenced was naive CD4+ T cells from blood. This sequence was found in a man aged 25 to 45 with type 1 diabetes. The rearrangement joins TRBV2 to TRBJ2-1; maybe TRBD1 (7 bases). The CDR3 nucleotides read TGTGCCAGCAGTGAGGGAGGTGCAGGGGGAATGATTCAGTTCTTC. Protein sequence: CASSEGGAGGMIQFF.